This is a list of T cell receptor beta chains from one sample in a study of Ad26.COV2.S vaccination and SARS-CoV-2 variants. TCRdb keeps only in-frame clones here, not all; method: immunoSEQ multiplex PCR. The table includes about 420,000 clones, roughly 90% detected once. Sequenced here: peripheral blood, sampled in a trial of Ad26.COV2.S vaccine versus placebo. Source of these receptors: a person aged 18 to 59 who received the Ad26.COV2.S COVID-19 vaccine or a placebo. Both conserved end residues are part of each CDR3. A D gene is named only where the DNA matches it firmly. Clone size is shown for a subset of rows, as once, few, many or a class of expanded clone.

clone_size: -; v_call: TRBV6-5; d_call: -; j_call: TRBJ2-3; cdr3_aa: CASSSGHQPTDTQYF; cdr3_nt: TGTGCCAGCAGTTCGGGACACCAACCCACAGATACGCAGTATTTT
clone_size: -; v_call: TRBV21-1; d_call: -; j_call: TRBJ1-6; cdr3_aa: CASSQKRQGGRSPLHF; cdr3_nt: TGTGCCAGCAGCCAAAAGCGGCAGGGAGGGAGATCACCCCTCCACTTT
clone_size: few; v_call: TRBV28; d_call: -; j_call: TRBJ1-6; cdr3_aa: CASSLATGTLHF; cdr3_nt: TGTGCCAGCAGTTTAGCTACAGGGACCCTCCACTTT
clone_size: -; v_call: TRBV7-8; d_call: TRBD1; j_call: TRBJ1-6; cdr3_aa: CASSLISVQGAGALHF; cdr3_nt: TGTGCCAGCAGCTTAATTTCGGTACAGGGGGCGGGAGCCCTCCACTTT
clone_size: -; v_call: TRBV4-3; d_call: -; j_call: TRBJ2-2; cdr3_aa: CASSPHRANTGELFF; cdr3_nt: TGCGCCAGCAGCCCCCACAGGGCTAACACCGGGGAGCTGTTTTTT
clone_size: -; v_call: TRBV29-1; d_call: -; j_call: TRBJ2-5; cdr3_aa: CSVTGFGETQYF; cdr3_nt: TGCAGCGTTACAGGGTTCGGGGAGACCCAGTACTTC
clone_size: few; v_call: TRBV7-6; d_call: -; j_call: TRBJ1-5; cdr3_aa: CASSPKARDSNQPQHF; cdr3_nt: TGTGCCAGCAGCCCCAAAGCAAGGGATAGCAATCAGCCCCAGCATTTT
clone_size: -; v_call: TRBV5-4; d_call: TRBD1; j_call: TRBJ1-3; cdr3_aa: CASSLDRGPGNTIYF; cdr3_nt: TGTGCCAGCAGCCTGGACAGGGGGCCTGGAAACACCATATATTTT
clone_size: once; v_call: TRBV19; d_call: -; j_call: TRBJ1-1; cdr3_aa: CASSIGWAMNTEAFF; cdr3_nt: TGTGCCAGTAGTATAGGTTGGGCAATGAACACTGAAGCTTTCTTT
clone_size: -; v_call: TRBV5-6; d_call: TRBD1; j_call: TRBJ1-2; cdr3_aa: CASSLVLQGGNYGYTF; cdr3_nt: TGTGCCAGCAGCTTGGTTCTACAGGGGGGTAACTATGGCTACACCTTC
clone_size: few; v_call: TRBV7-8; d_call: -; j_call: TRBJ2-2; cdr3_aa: CASRDARRDLNTGELFF; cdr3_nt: TGTGCCAGCAGGGACGCCCGGCGGGACTTGAACACCGGGGAGCTGTTTTTT
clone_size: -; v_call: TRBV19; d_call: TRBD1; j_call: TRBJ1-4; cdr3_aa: CASTPGTVNEKLFF; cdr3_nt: TGTGCCAGTACCCCCGGGACAGTTAATGAAAAACTGTTTTTT
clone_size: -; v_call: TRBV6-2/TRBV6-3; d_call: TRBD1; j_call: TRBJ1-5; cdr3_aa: CASSYDRTGGKPQHF; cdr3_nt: TGTGCCAGCAGTTACGACCGGACAGGTGGTAAGCCCCAGCATTTT
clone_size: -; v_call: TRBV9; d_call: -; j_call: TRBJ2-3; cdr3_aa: CASSVWATDTQYF; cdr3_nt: TGTGCCAGCAGCGTTTGGGCAACAGATACGCAGTATTTT
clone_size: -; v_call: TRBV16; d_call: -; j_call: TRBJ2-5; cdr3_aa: CASSQTPKHRVETQYF; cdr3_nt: TGTGCCAGCAGCCAAACGCCGAAACACAGGGTTGAGACCCAGTACTTC
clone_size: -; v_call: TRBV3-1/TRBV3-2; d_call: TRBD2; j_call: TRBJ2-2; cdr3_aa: CASSLWTSKNTGELFF; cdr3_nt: TGTGCCAGCAGCCTATGGACTAGCAAAAACACCGGGGAGCTGTTTTTT
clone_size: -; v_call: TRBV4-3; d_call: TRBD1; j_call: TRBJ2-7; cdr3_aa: CASSQGLTGVPYF; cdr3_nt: TGCGCCAGCAGCCAAGGGTTGACAGGGGTTCCGTACTTC
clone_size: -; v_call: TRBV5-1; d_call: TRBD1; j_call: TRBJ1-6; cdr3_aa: CASSLQGLGNSPLHF; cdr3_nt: TGCGCCAGCAGCTTACAGGGGTTGGGCAATTCACCCCTCCACTTT
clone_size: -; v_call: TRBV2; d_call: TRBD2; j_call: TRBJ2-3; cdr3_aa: CASSAERGVTDTQYF; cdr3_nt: TGTGCCAGCAGTGCAGAGCGGGGGGTCACCGATACGCAGTATTTT
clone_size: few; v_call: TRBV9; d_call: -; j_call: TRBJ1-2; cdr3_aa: CASSPIPPHYGYTF; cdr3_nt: TGTGCCAGCAGCCCCATTCCCCCTCACTATGGCTACACCTTC
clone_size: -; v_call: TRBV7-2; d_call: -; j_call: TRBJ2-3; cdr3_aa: CASSGGASTDTQYF; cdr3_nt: TGTGCCAGCAGCGGCGGAGCCTCCACAGATACGCAGTATTTT
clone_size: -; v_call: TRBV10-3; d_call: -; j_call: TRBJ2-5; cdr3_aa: CAISGGDRQETQYF; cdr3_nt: TGTGCCATCAGTGGAGGTGACAGGCAAGAGACCCAGTACTTC
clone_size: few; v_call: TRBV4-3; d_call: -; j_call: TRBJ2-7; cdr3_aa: CASSLRQDPRYEQYF; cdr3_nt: TGCGCCAGCAGCTTGCGACAGGACCCTAGGTACGAGCAGTACTTC
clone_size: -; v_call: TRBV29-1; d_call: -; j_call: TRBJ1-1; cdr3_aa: CSVAIGAMNTEAFF; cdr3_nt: TGCAGCGTTGCCATAGGCGCGATGAACACTGAAGCTTTCTTT
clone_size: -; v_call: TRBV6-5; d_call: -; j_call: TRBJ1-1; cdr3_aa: CASSFRGRNTEAFF; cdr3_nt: TGTGCCAGCTCCTTCCGGGGGAGGAACACTGAAGCTTTCTTT
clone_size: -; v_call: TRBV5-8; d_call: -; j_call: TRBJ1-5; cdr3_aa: CASSLVDNQPQHF; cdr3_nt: TGTGCCAGCAGCTTGGTCGACAATCAGCCCCAGCATTTT
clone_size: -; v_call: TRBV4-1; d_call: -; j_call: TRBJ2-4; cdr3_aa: CASSQLTSVAKNIQYF; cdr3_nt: TGCGCCAGCAGCCAGTTGACATCGGTAGCCAAAAACATTCAGTACTTC
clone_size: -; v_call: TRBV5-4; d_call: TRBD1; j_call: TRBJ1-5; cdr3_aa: CASSLQGNQPQHF; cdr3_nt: TGTGCCAGCAGTTTACAGGGGAATCAGCCCCAGCATTTT